One sample yielded the 12 T cell receptor beta chains listed below, sequenced in a study of shared clonotypes between healthy human individuals. Repertoires were generated with immunoSEQ multiplex PCR, while TCRdb's copy carries only in-frame clones and drops some. The table records over a million clones, 75% to 80% of them present only once. The sample comprised memory CD4+ T cells from PBMCs. Subset reported: CD45RA-negative fraction. Receptors were obtained from a man in his late teens or twenties in good health. Some clones in this sample may be carry-over from other donors' samples.

The rearrangement uses TRBV7-8 and TRBJ1-1; 8 bases fit TRBD1. CDR1 SGHVS and CDR2 FQNEAQ come from the germline V gene. The CDR3 has 14 residues. V shed 4 bases and J 5 bases; nucleotides not matched to a gene: 6. CDR3: CASSWQGARTEAFF. The CDR3 DNA reads as TGTGCCAGCAGCTGGCAGGGGGCGAGGACTGAAGCTTTCTTT.

The chain couples TRBV2 to TRBJ2-7; 8 nucleotides line up with TRBD1. The CDR3 is 14 amino acids. In germline, CDR1 is SNHLY, CDR2 FYNNEI. J was trimmed by 6 bases and V by 7 bases; bases with no gene match: 11. CDR3 loop: CASNMDRVTPEQYF. In nucleotides, the CDR3 is TGTGCCAGCAATATGGACAGGGTAACTCCCGAGCAGTACTTC.

The chain uses TRBV10-3 and TRBJ2-7; 7 bases are a match to TRBD1. Germline values: CDR1 ENHRY, CDR2 SYGVKD. The CDR3 consists of 15 residues. V shed 2 bases, J shed 6 bases, and the junction held 10 bases outside the gene matches. CDR3 region: CAISELETGWAEQYF. CDR3 DNA sequence: TGTGCCATCAGTGAGCTGGAGACAGGGTGGGCCGAGCAGTACTTC.

The rearrangement links TRBV2 to TRBJ1-5, with D tentatively TRBD1 (5 bases). The germline V gene has CDR1 SNHLY and CDR2 FYNNEI. V lost 5 bases, J lost 7 bases, and 12 bases lay in between. The CDR3 contains 13 residues. CDR3 region: CASSTDREQPQHF. DNA of the CDR3: TGTGCCAGCAGTACAGACAGAGAGCAGCCCCAGCATTTT.

The genes are TRBV6-6 and TRBJ2-5, with 9 bases matching TRBD2. In germline, CDR1 is MNHNY, CDR2 SVGAGI (reference sequence). This CDR3 comprises 16 residues. The junction had 10 bases not matched to a gene; V was cut back by 4 bases and J by 4 bases. The DNA for the CDR3 is TGTGCCAGCAGTTTTGGTCCAGCGGGAGGCCCAGAGACCCAGTACTTC. It encodes CASSFGPAGGPETQYF.

The rearrangement uses TRBV5-5 and TRBJ1-2; D is possibly TRBD1 (5 bases). There are 13 residues in the CDR3. V was shortened by 4 bases and J by 4 bases, with 11 bases between the two germline ends. CDR1 and CDR2 from the germline V gene are SGHKS and YYEKEE (reference sequence). The CDR3 is CASSPEGSYGYTF. CDR3 nucleotide sequence: TGTGCCAGCAGCCCCGAGGGGAGCTATGGCTACACCTTC.

This CDR3 reads CASSLTVGGRSSGANVLTF. For the CDR3, the DNA is TGTGCCAGCAGTTTGACAGTGGGTGGCAGATCCTCTGGGGCCAACGTCCTGACTTTC. The chain links TRBV28 to TRBJ2-6, with D maybe TRBD1 (5 bases). Germline CDR1 reads MDHEN; CDR2 reads SYDVKM. CDR3 size: 19 residues. V lost 3 bases to trimming and J lost 0 bases, with 18 bases between them.

This rearrangement joins TRBV2 to TRBJ1-2, with D unclear. Germline lookup yields CDR1 SNHLY and CDR2 FYNNEI. The V and J ends lost 4 bases and 2 bases respectively, with 11 bases between them. The CDR3 has 14 amino acids. The DNA of the CDR3 is TGTGCCAGCAGTGGGGCCCTTTTGAACTATGGCTACACCTTC. Translated, it gives CASSGALLNYGYTF.

The V call is TRBV19, the J call TRBJ1-1; D is uncertain. The V end was cut by 7 bases, the J end by 1 base, with 13 bases between. From germline, CDR1 is LNHDA and CDR2 SQIVND (reference sequence). The CDR3 spans 14 residues. The chain's CDR3 is CASTPVQTNTEAFF. The CDR3 nucleotides read TGTGCCAGTACCCCGGTGCAGACGAACACTGAAGCTTTCTTT.

The rearrangement joins TRBV4-3 to TRBJ2-7, with TRBD1 matching 7 bases. Germline lookup yields CDR1 LGHNA and CDR2 YSLEER. This CDR3 is built from 13 residues. Losses at the gene ends were 4 bases for V and 6 bases for J; bases not matched to a gene: 6. The CDR3 spells CASSRVYRGEQYF. As DNA, the CDR3 is TGCGCCAGCAGCCGAGTCTACAGGGGCGAGCAGTACTTC.

As concerns this clone: Given a far larger clone just one base away, this is likely a sequencing read error. V and J are TRBV30 and TRBJ2-5; D is undetermined. Germline-derived CDR1 and CDR2 are GTSNPN and SVGIG (reference sequence). The length of the CDR3 is 14 residues. In nucleotides, the CDR3 is TGTGCCTGGAGGAGGCTCCTGTACCAAGAGACCCTGTACTTC. Translated: CAWRRLLYQETLYF.

This clone was detected once. The chain links TRBV18 to TRBJ1-1, with D unclear. Germline lookup yields CDR1 KGHSH and CDR2 LQKENI. The CDR3 covers 15 residues. Between the trimmed V and J ends, which lost 3 bases and 3 bases, there was a span of 14 bases. The CDR3 reads CASSPSEGEDTEAFF. The CDR3 nucleotides read TGTGCCAGCTCACCCTCTGAGGGAGAGGACACTGAAGCTTTCTTT.